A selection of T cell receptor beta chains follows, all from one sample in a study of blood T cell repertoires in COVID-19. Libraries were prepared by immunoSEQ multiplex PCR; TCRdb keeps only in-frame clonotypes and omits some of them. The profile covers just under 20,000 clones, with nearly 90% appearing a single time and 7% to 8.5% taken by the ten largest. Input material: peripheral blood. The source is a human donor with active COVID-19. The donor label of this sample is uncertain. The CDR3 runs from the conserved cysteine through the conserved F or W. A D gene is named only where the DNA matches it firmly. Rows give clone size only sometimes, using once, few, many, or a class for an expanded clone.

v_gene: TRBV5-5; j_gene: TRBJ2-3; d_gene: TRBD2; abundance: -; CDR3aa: CASRSGAGGFTDTQYF; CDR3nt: TGTGCCAGCAGGAGTGGGGCGGGAGGCTTCACAGATACGCAGTATTTT
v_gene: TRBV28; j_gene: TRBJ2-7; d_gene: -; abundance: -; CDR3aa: CASSSLPGSFSEQYF; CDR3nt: TGTGCCAGCAGTTCCCTCCCCGGGTCCTTCTCCGAGCAGTACTTC
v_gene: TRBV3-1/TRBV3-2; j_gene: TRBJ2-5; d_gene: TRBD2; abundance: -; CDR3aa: CASSQVTSGPWGETQYF; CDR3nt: TGTGCCAGCAGCCAAGTGACTAGCGGGCCCTGGGGAGAGACCCAGTACTTC
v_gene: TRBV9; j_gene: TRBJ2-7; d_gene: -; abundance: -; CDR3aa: CASSVQGTYEQYF; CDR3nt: TGTGCCAGCAGCGTACAGGGGACCTACGAGCAGTACTTC
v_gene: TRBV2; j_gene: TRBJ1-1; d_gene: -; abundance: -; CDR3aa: CASNTIRGTEAFF; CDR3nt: TGTGCCAGCAACACAATTCGGGGCACTGAAGCTTTCTTT
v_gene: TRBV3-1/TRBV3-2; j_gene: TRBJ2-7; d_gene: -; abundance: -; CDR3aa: CASSQGVSGTYEQYF; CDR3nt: TGTGCCAGCAGCCAAGGGGTTAGCGGAACCTACGAGCAGTACTTC
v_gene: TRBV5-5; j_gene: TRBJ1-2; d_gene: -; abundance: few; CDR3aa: CASSFDSPNYGYTF; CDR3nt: TGTGCCAGCAGCTTTGACAGTCCTAACTATGGCTACACCTTC
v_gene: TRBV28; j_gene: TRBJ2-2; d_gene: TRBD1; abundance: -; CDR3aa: CASSRSGTGNTGELFF; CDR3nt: TGTGCCAGCAGTAGATCCGGGACAGGTAACACCGGGGAGCTGTTTTTT
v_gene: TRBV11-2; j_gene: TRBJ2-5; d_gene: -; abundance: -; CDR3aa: CASSLNRAYQETQYF; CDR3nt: TGTGCCAGCAGCTTGAACAGGGCGTACCAAGAGACCCAGTACTTC
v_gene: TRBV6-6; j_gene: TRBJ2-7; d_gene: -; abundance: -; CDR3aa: CASSIAESYEQYF; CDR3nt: TGTGCCAGCAGTATAGCGGAGAGCTACGAGCAGTACTTC
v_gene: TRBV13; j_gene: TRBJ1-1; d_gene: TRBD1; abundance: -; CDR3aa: CASGTGNPEAFF; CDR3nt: TGTGCCAGCGGGACAGGGAACCCTGAGGCTTTCTTT
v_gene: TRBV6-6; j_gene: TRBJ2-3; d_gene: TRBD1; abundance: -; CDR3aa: CAVGQGTDTQYF; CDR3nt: TGTGCCGTCGGACAGGGCACAGATACGCAGTATTTT
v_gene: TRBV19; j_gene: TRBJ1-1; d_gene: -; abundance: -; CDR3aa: CASSSLGTLQPMNTEAFF; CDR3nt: TGTGCCAGTAGTAGCCTCGGGACACTGCAACCTATGAACACTGAAGCTTTCTTT
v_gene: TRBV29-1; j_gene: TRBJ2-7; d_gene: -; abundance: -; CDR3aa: CSGRSVSGSSYEQYF; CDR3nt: TGCAGCGGCCGAAGTGTCAGCGGCAGCTCCTACGAGCAGTACTTC
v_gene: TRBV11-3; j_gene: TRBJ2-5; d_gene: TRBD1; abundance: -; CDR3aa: CASSPRDRGQETQYF; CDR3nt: TGTGCCAGCAGCCCCCGTGACAGGGGGCAAGAGACCCAGTACTTC
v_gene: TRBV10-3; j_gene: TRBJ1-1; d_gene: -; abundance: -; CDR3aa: CAISGYRDTEAFF; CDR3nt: TGTGCCATCAGTGGGTACAGGGACACTGAAGCTTTCTTT
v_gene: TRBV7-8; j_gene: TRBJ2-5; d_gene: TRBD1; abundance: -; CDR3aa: CASSSGGEYETQYF; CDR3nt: TGTGCCAGCAGCTCAGGGGGCGAATACGAGACCCAGTACTTC
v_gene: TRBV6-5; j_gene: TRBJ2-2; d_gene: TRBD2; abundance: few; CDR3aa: CASSGLAGGAGELFF; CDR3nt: TGTGCCAGCAGCGGACTAGCGGGAGGGGCCGGGGAGCTGTTTTTT
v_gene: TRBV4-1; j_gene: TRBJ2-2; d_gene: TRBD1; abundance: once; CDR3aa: CASSQASGTDNTGELFF; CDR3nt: TGCGCCAGCAGCCAAGCTTCCGGGACAGACAACACCGGGGAGCTGTTTTTT
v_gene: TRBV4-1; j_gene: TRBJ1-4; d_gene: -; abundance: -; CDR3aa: CASRNSDGAGEKLFF; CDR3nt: TGCGCCAGCAGAAACAGCGATGGGGCTGGGGAAAAACTGTTTTTT
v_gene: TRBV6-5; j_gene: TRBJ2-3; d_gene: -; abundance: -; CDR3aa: CASSYSMVGTQYF; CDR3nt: TGTGCCAGCAGTTACTCGATGGTCGGTACGCAGTATTTT
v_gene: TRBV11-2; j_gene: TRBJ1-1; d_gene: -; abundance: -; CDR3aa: CASSLAGGNTEAFF; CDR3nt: TGTGCCAGCAGCTTAGCCGGGGGGAACACTGAAGCTTTCTTT
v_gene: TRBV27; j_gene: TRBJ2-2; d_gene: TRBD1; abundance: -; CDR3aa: CASSVGTGLFGELFF; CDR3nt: TGTGCCAGCAGTGTCGGGACAGGGCTTTTCGGGGAGCTGTTTTTT
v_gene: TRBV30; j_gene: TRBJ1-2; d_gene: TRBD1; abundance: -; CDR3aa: CARDRGYGYTF; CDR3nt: TGTGCACGGGACAGGGGGTATGGCTACACCTTC
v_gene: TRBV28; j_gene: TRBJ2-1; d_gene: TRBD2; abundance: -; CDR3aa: CASPKGLEGGEQFF; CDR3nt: TGTGCCAGCCCTAAGGGACTAGAGGGGGGTGAGCAGTTCTTC
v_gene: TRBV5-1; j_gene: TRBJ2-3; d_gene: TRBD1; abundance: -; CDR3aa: CASSQRQGLDTQYF; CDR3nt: TGCGCCAGCAGCCAACGACAGGGTCTAGATACGCAGTATTTT
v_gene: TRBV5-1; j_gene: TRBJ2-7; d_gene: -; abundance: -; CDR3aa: CASSWGGRTYEQYF; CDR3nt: TGCGCCAGCAGTTGGGGGGGCAGAACCTACGAGCAGTACTTC
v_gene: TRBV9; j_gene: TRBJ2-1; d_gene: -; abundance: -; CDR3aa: CASSVGRESEQFF; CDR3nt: TGTGCCAGCAGCGTAGGTCGGGAATCTGAGCAGTTCTTC
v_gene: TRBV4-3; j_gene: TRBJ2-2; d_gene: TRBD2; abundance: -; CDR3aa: CASSLRRDYHTGELFF; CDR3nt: TGCGCCAGCAGCCTCCGAAGGGACTACCACACCGGGGAGCTGTTTTTT
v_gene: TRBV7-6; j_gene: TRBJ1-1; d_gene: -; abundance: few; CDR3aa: CASSPRLRLPNTEAFF; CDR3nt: TGTGCCAGCAGCCCACGTTTGAGGCTCCCTAACACTGAAGCTTTCTTT
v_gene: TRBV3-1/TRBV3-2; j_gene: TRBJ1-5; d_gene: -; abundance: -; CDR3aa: CASSQDRFQPQHF; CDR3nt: TGTGCCAGCAGCCAAGACCGGTTTCAGCCCCAGCATTTT
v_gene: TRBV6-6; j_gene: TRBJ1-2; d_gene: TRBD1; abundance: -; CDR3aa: CASSYPGQAYGYTF; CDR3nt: TGTGCCAGCAGTTACCCTGGACAGGCCTATGGCTACACCTTC
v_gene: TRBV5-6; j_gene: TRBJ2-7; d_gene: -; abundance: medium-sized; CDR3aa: CASSSRLEGVYEQYF; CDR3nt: TGTGCCAGCAGCTCGAGACTAGAGGGTGTATACGAGCAGTACTTC
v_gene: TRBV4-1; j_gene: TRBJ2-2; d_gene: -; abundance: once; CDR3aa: CASSQGVGLALTGELFF; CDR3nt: TGCGCCAGCAGCCAAGGGGTTGGGCTAGCTCTAACCGGGGAGCTGTTTTTT
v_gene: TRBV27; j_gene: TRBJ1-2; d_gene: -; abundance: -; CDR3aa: CASSFRGGARGYTF; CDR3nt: TGTGCCAGCAGTTTCCGGGGAGGGGCGCGGGGCTACACCTTC
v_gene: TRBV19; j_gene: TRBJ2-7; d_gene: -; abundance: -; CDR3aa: CASSATPPREQYF; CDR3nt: TGTGCCAGTAGCGCTACACCCCCGAGGGAGCAGTACTTC
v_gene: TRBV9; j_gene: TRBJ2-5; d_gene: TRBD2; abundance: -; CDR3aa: CASSVTSGIETQYF; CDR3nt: TGTGCCAGCAGCGTAACTAGCGGGATAGAGACCCAGTACTTC
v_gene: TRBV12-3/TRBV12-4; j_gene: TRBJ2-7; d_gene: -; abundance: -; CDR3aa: CASSLGGSEQYF; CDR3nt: TGTGCCAGCAGTTTAGGAGGTTCCGAGCAGTACTTC
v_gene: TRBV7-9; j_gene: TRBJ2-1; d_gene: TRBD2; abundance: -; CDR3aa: CASSSRLGGSFAYNEQFF; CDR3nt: TGTGCCAGCAGCTCGAGGTTGGGCGGGAGTTTTGCATACAATGAGCAGTTCTTC
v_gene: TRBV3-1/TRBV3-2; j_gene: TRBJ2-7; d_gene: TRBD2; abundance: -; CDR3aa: CASSQGGLAGAYEQYF; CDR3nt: TGTGCCAGCAGCCAAGGGGGCCTAGCGGGAGCCTACGAGCAGTACTTC
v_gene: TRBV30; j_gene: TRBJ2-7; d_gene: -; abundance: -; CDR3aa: CAWRSGRSSYEQYF; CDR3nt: TGTGCCTGGAGGAGCGGTAGGAGCTCCTACGAGCAGTACTTC
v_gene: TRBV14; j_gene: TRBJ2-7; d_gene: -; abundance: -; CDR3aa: CASSQVGRSYEQYF; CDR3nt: TGTGCCAGCAGCCAAGTGGGCAGGTCCTACGAGCAGTACTTC
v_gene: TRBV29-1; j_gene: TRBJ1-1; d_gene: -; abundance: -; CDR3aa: CSVEGGGYEAFF; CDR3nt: TGCAGCGTTGAAGGGGGAGGGTATGAAGCTTTCTTT
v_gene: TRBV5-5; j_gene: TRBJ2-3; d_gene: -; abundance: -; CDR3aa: CASSLGGVTDTQYF; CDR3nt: TGTGCCAGCAGCTTGGGGGGAGTCACAGATACGCAGTATTTT
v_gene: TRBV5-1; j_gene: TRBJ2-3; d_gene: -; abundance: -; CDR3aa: CASSLDSGTDTQYF; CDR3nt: TGCGCCAGCAGCTTGGACAGTGGCACAGATACGCAGTATTTT
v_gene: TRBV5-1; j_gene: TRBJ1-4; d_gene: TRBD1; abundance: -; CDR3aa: CASSSGQGIREKLFF; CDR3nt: TGCGCCAGCAGCTCGGGACAGGGGATTAGGGAAAAACTGTTTTTT
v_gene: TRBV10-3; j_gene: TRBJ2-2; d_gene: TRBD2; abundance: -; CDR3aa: CAIKGALAGDGGGELFF; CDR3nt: TGTGCCATCAAGGGGGCCCTAGCGGGAGATGGTGGCGGGGAGCTGTTTTTT
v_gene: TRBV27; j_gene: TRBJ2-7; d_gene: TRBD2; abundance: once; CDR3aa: CASRRLAGSYEQYF; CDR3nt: TGTGCCAGCAGGCGATTAGCGGGATCCTACGAGCAGTACTTC
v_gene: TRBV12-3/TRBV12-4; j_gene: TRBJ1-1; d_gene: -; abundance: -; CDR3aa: CASSSDRFEAFF; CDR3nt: TGTGCCAGCAGTTCCGACAGGTTTGAAGCTTTCTTT
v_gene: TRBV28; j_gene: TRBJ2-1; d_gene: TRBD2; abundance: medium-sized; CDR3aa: CASNPTAGVDYNEQFF; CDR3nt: TGTGCCAGCAACCCCACCGCGGGAGTAGACTACAATGAGCAGTTCTTC
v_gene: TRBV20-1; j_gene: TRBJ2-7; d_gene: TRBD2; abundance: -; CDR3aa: CSASRLAGSYEQYF; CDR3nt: TGCAGTGCTAGTCGGCTAGCGGGATCCTACGAGCAGTACTTC
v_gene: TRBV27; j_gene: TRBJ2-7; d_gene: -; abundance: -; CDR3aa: CASSPYSVPSSYEQYF; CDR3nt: TGTGCCAGCAGTCCATATAGCGTTCCCAGCTCCTACGAGCAGTACTTC